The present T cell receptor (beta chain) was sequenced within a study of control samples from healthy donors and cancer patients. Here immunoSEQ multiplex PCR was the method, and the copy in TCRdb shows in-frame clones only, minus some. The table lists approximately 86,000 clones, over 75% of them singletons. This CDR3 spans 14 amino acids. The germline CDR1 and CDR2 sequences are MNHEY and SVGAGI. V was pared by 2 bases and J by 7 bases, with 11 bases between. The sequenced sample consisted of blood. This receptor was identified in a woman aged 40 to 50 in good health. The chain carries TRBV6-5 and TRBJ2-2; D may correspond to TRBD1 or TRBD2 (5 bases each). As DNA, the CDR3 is TGTGCCAGCAGTTACGGCAGGGAGAGCGGGGAGCTGTTTTTT. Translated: CASSYGRESGELFF.